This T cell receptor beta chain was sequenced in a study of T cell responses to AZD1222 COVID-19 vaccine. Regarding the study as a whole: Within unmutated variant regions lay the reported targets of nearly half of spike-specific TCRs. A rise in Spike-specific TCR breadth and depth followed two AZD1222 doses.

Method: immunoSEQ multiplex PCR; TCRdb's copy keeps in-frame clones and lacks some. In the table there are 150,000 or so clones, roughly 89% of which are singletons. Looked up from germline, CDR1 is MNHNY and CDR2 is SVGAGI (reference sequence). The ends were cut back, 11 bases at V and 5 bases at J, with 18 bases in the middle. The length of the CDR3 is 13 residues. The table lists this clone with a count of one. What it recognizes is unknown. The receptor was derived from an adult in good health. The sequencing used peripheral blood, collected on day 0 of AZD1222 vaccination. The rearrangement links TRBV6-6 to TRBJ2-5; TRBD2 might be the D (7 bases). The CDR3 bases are TGTGCCGCCAAAGGGGGGGGTCGGGAGACCCAGTACTTC. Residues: CAAKGGGRETQYF.